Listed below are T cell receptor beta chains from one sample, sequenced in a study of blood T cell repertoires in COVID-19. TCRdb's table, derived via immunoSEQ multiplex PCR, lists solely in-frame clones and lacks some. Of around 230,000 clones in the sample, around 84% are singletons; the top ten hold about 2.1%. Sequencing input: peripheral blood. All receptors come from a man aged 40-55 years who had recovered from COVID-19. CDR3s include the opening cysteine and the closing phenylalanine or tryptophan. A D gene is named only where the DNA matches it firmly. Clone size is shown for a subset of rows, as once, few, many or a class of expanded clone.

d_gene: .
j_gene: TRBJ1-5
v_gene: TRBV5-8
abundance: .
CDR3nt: TGTGCCAGCAGCTTGGGCGGTAGCAATCAGCCCCAGCATTTT
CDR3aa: CASSLGGSNQPQHF

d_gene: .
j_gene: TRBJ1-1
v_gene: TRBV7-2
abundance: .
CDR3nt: TGTGCCAGCAGCTTAGTGACAGCAACTGAAGCTTTCTTT
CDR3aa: CASSLVTATEAFF

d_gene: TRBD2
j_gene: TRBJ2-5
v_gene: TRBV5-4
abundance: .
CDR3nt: TGTGCCAGCAGCTTGGGGCCGGGGGGGTTCGAGACCCAGTACTTC
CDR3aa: CASSLGPGGFETQYF

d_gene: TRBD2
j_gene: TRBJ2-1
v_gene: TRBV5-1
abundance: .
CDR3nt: TGCGCCAGCAGCTTGGGACTAGCGGGGGCCTCCTACAATGAGCAGTTCTTC
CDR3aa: CASSLGLAGASYNEQFF

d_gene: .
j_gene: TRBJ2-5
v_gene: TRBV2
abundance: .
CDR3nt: TGTGCCAGCAGTGTAGAGGATCAAGAGACCCAGTACTTC
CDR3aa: CASSVEDQETQYF

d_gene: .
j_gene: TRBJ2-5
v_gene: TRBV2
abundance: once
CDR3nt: TGTGCCAGCAGTGAAGTCGCAGGGCAGCCAAAGACCCAGTACTTC
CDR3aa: CASSEVAGQPKTQYF

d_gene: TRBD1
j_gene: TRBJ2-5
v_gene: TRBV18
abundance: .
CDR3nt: TGTGCCAGCTCGGCCGGGAGAGGAACAGGGGGTGCGAATCCCCCAGAGACCCAGTACTTC
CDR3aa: CASSAGRGTGGANPPETQYF

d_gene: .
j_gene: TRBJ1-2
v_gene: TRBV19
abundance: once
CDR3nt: TGTGCCAGTAGTATAAGGCTAGGGGCACGCTATGGCTACACCTTC
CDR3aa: CASSIRLGARYGYTF

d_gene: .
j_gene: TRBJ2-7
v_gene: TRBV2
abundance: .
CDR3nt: TGTGCCAGCGTTGGGGGGGCCTCCTACGAGCAGTACTTC
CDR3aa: CASVGGASYEQYF

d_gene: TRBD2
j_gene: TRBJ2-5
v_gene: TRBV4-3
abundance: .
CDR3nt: TGCGCCAGCAGCCAAGATTACCGTCGGGCTAGCGGAGCCCAAGAGACCCAGTACTTC
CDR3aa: CASSQDYRRASGAQETQYF

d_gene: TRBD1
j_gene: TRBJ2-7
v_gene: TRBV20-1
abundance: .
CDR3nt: TGCAGTGCCAGACAGGGCTACGAGCAGTACTTC
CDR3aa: CSARQGYEQYF

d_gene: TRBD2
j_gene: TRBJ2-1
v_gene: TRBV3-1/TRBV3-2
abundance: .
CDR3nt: TGTGCCAGCAGCCAGTTAGGACTAGCGGGATCCGATTACAATGAGCAGTTCTTC
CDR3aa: CASSQLGLAGSDYNEQFF

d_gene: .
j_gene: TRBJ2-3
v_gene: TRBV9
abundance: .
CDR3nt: TGTGCCAGCAGCCCTGGGACTTCGTCAGATACGCAGTATTTT
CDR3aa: CASSPGTSSDTQYF

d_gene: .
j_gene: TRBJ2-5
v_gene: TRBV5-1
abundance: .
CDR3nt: TGCGCCAGCCAACATGAGGGAGGGACCCAGTACTTC
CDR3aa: CASQHEGGTQYF

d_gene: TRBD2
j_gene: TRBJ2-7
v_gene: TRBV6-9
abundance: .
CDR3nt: TGTGCCAGCAGTTCCTTACCGGGACTAGAATACGAGCAGTACTTC
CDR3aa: CASSSLPGLEYEQYF

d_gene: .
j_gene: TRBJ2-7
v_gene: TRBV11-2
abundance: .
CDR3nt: TGTGCCAGCGGCCGGGAGTTCTACGAGCAGTACTTC
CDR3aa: CASGREFYEQYF

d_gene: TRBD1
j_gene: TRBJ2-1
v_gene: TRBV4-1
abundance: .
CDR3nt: TGCGCCAGCAGCCAGTCCCTGGCAGGGGGATACAATGAGCAGTTCTTC
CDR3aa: CASSQSLAGGYNEQFF

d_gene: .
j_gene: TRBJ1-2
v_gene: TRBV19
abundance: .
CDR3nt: TGTGCCAGTAGCGGGGGGACATATGGCTACACCTTC
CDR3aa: CASSGGTYGYTF

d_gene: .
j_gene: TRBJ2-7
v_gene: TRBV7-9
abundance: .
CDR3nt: TGTGCCAGCAGCAAGGACAGATCCTCCTACGAGCAGTACTTC
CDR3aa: CASSKDRSSYEQYF

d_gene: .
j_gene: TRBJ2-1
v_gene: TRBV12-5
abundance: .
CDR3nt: TGTGCTAGCCACAGGAGCTCCTACAATGAGCAGTTCTTC
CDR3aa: CASHRSSYNEQFF

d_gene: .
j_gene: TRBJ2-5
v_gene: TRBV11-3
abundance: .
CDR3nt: TGTGCCAGCAGCCTAAGGACTCAAGAGACCCAGTACTTC
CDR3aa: CASSLRTQETQYF

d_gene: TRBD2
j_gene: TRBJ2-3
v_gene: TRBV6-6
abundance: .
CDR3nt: TGTGCCAGCAGCGACGGACTAGCGGGAGTAACAGATACGCAGTATTTT
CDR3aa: CASSDGLAGVTDTQYF

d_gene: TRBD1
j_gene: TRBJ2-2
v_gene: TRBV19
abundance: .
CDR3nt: TGTGCCAGTAGTAGACCGGGACAGGGGCCCCGTCGAACCGGGGAGCTGTTTTTT
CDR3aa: CASSRPGQGPRRTGELFF

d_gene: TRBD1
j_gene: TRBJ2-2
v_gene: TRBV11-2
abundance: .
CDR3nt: TGTGCCAGCAGCCCCCGGTTCATTGGACAGGGTATCACCGGGGAGCTGTTTTTT
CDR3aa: CASSPRFIGQGITGELFF

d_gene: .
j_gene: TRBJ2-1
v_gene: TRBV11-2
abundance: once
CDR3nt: TGTGCCAGCAGCTTAGGGCGGAGCTCCTACAATGAGCAGTTCTTC
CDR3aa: CASSLGRSSYNEQFF

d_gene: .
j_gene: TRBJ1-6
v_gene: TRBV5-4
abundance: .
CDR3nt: TGTGCCAGCAGCAAGGACGGAGGATATAATTCACCCCTCCACTTT
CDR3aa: CASSKDGGYNSPLHF

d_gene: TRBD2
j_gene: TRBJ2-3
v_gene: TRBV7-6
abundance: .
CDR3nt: TGTGCCAGCAGCCATGGGACTAGCGGGGGGCTCGGGGAGGATACGCAGTATTTT
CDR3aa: CASSHGTSGGLGEDTQYF

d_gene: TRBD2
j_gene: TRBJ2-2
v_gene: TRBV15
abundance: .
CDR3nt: TGTGCCACCAGCGGCGGACTAGCGGGAGACACCGGGGAGCTGTTTTTT
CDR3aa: CATSGGLAGDTGELFF

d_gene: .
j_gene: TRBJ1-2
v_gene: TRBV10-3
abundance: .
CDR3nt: TGTGCCACCCGTGGTGGCGGGACCACTAACTATGGCTACACCTTC
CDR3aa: CATRGGGTTNYGYTF

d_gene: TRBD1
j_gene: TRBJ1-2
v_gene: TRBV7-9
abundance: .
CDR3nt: TGTGCCAGCAGTGGACAGGTTCTCTATGGCTACACCTTC
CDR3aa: CASSGQVLYGYTF

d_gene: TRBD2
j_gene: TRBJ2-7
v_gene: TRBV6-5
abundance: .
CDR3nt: TGTGCCAGCAGGCTAGCGGGGGGACCCTACGAGCAGTACTTC
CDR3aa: CASRLAGGPYEQYF

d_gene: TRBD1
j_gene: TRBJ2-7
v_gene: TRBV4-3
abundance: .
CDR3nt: TGCGCCAGCAGCCAAGGAACAGGGGCGAGTCTTTACGAGCAGTACTTC
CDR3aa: CASSQGTGASLYEQYF

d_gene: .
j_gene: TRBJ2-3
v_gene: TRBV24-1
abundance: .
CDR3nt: TGTGCCACCAGTCCACGGGGTACAGATACGCAGTATTTT
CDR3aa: CATSPRGTDTQYF

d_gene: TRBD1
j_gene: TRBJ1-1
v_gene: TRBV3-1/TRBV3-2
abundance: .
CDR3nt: TGTGCCAGCAGGACGGACAGGGGAATGAGCACTGAAGCTTTCTTT
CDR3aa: CASRTDRGMSTEAFF

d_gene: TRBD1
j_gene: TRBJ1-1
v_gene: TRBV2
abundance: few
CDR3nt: TGTGCCAGCAAGGGACAGGGGGTGGAGACTGAAGCTTTCTTT
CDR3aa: CASKGQGVETEAFF

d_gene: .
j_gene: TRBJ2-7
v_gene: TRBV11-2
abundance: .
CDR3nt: TGTGCCAGCAGCTTAGTGGGCAGGGTCGAGCAGTACTTC
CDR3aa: CASSLVGRVEQYF

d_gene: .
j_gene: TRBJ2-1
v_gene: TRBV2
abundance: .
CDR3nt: TGTGCCCTCCGGGGAGGTTACAATGAGCAGTTCTTC
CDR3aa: CALRGGYNEQFF

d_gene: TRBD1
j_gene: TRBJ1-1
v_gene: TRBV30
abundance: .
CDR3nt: TGTGCCTGGGTCAGGGGGAACTATGGGACAGGCCAAAGGCGGAACACTGAAGCTTTCTTT
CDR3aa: CAWVRGNYGTGQRRNTEAFF

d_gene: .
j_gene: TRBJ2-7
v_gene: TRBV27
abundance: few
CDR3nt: TGTGCCAGCAGTACCCTTGCAGGGTTCCTCTCCTACGAGCAGTACTTC
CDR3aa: CASSTLAGFLSYEQYF

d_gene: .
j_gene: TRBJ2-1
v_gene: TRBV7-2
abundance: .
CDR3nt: TGTGCCAGCAGCTTACAGGGGTGGGACAATGAGCAGTTCTTC
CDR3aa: CASSLQGWDNEQFF

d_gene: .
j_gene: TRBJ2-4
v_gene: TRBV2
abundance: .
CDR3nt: TGTGCCAGCGGAGAGGGGAGGCGTGAGGTTCAGTACTTC
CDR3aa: CASGEGRREVQYF

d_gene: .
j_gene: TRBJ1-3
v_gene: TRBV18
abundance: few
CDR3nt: TGTGCCAGCTCACCACCCTTAGGAGAGAACACCATATATTTT
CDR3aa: CASSPPLGENTIYF

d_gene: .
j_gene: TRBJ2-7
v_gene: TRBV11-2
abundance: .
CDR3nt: TGTGCCAGCAGCTCTTACACCGAGCAGTACTTC
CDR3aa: CASSSYTEQYF

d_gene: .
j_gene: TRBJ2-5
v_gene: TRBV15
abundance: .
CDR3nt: TGTGCCACCAGCAGAGGAACAGGGTGGGGGACCCAGTACTTC
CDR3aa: CATSRGTGWGTQYF

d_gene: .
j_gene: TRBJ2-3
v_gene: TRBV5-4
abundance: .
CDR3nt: TGTGCCAGCAGCTTGGCAAAGAGGGACACTACAGATACGCAGTATTTT
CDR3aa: CASSLAKRDTTDTQYF

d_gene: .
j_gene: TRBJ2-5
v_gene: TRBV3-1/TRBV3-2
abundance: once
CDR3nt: TGTGCCAGCAGCCAAGACGGTACCGGAGAGACCCAGTACTTC
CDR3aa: CASSQDGTGETQYF

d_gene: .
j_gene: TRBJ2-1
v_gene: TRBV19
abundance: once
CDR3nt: TGTGCCAGTAGTAACAGGGTGGGGGGGAGGCAGTTCTTC
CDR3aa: CASSNRVGGRQFF

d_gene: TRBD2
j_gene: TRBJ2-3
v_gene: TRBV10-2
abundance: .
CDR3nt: TGCGCCAGCAGCGATAGCGGGAGAGGGGGTGCGGATACGCAGTATTTT
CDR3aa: CASSDSGRGGADTQYF